The 4 T cell receptor beta chains below were found in one sample sequenced in a study of shared clonotypes between healthy human individuals. Here immunoSEQ multiplex PCR was the method, and the copy in TCRdb shows in-frame clones only, minus some. This repertoire shows over 400,000 clones, roughly 80% found once; its top ten account for 12%. Sequencing used PBMCs. The receptor source for this set is a woman in her forties in good health. Some clones in this sample may be carry-over from other donors' samples.

The chain has TRBV7-2 and TRBJ2-2; D might be TRBD2 (6 bases). V lost 2 bases to trimming and J lost 8 bases, with 18 bases between them. This CDR3 comprises 16 residues. The germline V gene encodes CDR1 SGHTA and CDR2 FQGNSA. CDR3 in amino acids: CASSLRSLATAGELFF. The CDR3, as DNA: TGTGCCAGCAGCTTAAGGTCTCTAGCGACCGCTGGGGAGCTGTTTTTT.

J is TRBJ2-2 and V is TRBV11-2; TRBD1 is a possible D gene (5 bases). The length of the CDR3 is 13 residues. Germline V CDR1 and CDR2: SGHAT, FQNNGV. Trimming stripped 3 bases from V and 6 bases from J, with 8 bases between. The CDR3 reads CASSFQGSGELFF. CDR3 DNA sequence: TGTGCCAGCAGCTTCCAGGGTTCCGGGGAGCTGTTTTTT.

About this clone itself: It differs at one base from a far larger clone, so likely a read error. The chain combines TRBV2 with TRBJ2-5; no firm D call. Germline V gene sequence: CDR1 SNHLY, CDR2 FYNNEI. The CDR3 spans 14 residues. The V and J ends lost 7 bases and 5 bases respectively, with 17 bases between them. CDR3 sequence reads: CASMGSPRAETQYF. The CDR3 coding sequence is TGTGCCAGCATGGGCTCCCCCCGCGCGGAGACCCAGTACTTC.

The chain recombines TRBV6-5 with TRBJ2-7; 7 nucleotides line up with TRBD2. Germline CDR1 reads MNHEY; CDR2 reads SVGAGI. J was trimmed by 7 bases and V by 4 bases; bases with no gene match: 7. There are 13 residues in the CDR3. In nucleotides, the CDR3 is TGTGCCAGCAGTTCGAGCGGGATGCGGGAGCAGTACTTC. It codes for CASSSSGMREQYF.